This T cell receptor beta chain is drawn from a study of T cell responses to AZD1222 COVID-19 vaccine. Trimming cost V 11 bases and J 4 bases, with 20 bases left between them. The CDR3 has 14 residues. From germline, CDR1 is MNHEY and CDR2 SMNVEV (reference sequence). Data came from immunoSEQ multiplex PCR; TCRdb stores just in-frame clones and leaves some out. The sample contains fewer than 100,000 clones, 70% to 90% of which appear only once. Findings and caveats of the study: Without day 14 samples, only post-peak T cell repertoires were studied.

On this clone: Its target is not known.

This material consisted of peripheral blood, taken on day 0 of AZD1222 vaccination. The rearrangement uses TRBV27 and TRBJ1-2, with TRBD1 as a possible D gene (6 bases). This clonotype was sampled from an adult in good health. CDR3 DNA: TGTGCCGTCGGTAGGGGGGGGGAGATCTATGGCTACACCTTC. Translation gives CAVGRGGEIYGYTF.